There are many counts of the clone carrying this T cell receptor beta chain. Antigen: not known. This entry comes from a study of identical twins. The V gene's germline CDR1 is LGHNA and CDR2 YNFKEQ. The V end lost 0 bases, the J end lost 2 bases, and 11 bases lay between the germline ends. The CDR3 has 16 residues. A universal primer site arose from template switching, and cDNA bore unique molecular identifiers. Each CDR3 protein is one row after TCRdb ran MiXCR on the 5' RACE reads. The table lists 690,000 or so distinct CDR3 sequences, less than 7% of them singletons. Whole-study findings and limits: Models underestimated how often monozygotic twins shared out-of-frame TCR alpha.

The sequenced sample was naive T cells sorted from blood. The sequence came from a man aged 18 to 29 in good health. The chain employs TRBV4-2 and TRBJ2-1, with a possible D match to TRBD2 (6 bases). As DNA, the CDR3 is TGTGCCAGCAGCCAAGAGGGGACTCGTCCCTACAATGAGCAGTTCTTC. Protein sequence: CASSQEGTRPYNEQFF.